This entry is about one T cell receptor (beta chain). Antigen unknown. The record originates from a study of cytomegalovirus exposure and HLA in healthy donors. Study summary: A subsequent analysis reported that the approximately 120 validation repertoires were produced on the same platform that had also been used for the roughly 700 first-cohort repertoires.

The donors belonged to the roughly 110-subject validation cohort, separate from the roughly 650-subject first cohort. The CDR3 consists of 13 residues. Trimming shortened V by 6 bases and J by 0 bases, and 7 bases separated the two germline ends. CDR1 and CDR2 from the germline V gene are LNHDA and SQIVND (reference sequence). General study results and limits: The study labeled more than 150 TCR beta chains cytomegalovirus-associated.

Profiling relied on immunoSEQ multiplex PCR, and the TCRdb table lists in-frame clones only, not all of them. In the table there are just over 80,000 clones, about 95% of which are singletons. What was sequenced was PBMCs. The receptor comes from a woman aged 18-29 years in good health and CMV-seronegative. The chain joins TRBV19 to TRBJ2-3; no definite D call. The CDR3 here is CASSQTSTDTQYF. As DNA, the CDR3 is TGTGCCAGTAGCCAGACTAGCACAGATACGCAGTATTTT.